One and the same sample provided the 8 T cell receptor beta chains below, sequenced in a study of shared clonotypes between healthy human individuals. TCRdb's copy holds only in-frame clones and misses some; the assay was immunoSEQ multiplex PCR. In the table there are about 2.4 million clones, about 92% of which are singletons. What was sequenced was naive CD4+ T cells sorted from blood. As for subset: CD45RA+ positively selected. The receptor set was obtained from a man aged 18 to 35 in good health.

The CDR3 DNA sequence: TGTGCCTGGACAACACTCGGGGGGACCTACGAGCAGTACTTC. It specifies CAWTTLGGTYEQYF. The chain couples TRBV30 to TRBJ2-7; 7 nucleotides line up with TRBD2. CDR3 length: 14 residues. Germline loops: CDR1 GTSNPN, CDR2 SVGIG (reference sequence). J gave up 2 bases and V 4 bases, and 8 bases lay outside the gene matches. Full variable domain (missing parts from reference TRBV30 and TRBJ2-7): SQTIHQWPATLVQPVGSPLSLECTVEGTSNPNLYWYRQAAGRGLQLLFYSVGIGQISSEVPQNLSASRPQDRQFILSSKKLLLSDSGFYLCAWTTLGGTYEQYFGPGTRLTVT.

The rearrangement joins TRBV10-3 to TRBJ1-2; D is perhaps TRBD1 (6 bases). Per germline, CDR1 ENHRY and CDR2 SYGVKD. The V gene lost 7 bases and the J gene lost 5 bases, with 17 bases spanning the gap. The CDR3 extends over 14 amino acids. The CDR3 sequence is CAITEGETGYGYTF. The CDR3 DNA follows: TGTGCCATCACCGAGGGCGAGACAGGTTATGGCTACACCTTC.

Note on this clone: The sample carries other DNA sequences with the same CDR3. The chain combines TRBV9 with TRBJ2-3; tentatively, D is TRBD1 or TRBD2 (5 bases each). Germline V gives CDR1 SGDLS, CDR2 YYNGEE. The V end was cut by 2 bases, the J end by 0 bases, with 10 bases between. The CDR3 has 15 residues. CDR3 DNA: TGTGCCAGCAGCGTCGGGACCGTGAGCACAGATACGCAGTATTTT. This gives the protein CASSVGTVSTDTQYF.

About this clone itself: This sample includes further DNA sequences coding for the same CDR3. The chain employs TRBV18 and TRBJ1-2; the match to TRBD1 covers 10 bases. The germline CDR1 and CDR2 sequences are KGHSH and LQKENI. The V gene end was trimmed by 3 bases and the J gene end by 4 bases; junction bases not matched to a gene: 5. The CDR3 has 15 residues. The CDR3 sequence is CASSPTTGGSYGYTF. DNA of the CDR3: TGTGCCAGCTCACCTACGACAGGGGGCTCCTATGGCTACACCTTC.

V gene TRBV27 combines with J gene TRBJ2-7; 16 bases agree with TRBD2. J lost 7 bases, V lost 5 bases, and 8 bases had no gene match. This CDR3 has 16 amino acids. In germline, CDR1 is MNHEY, CDR2 SMNVEV (reference sequence). The CDR3 nucleotides read TGTGCCAGCAGTACGCCGGGACTAGCGGGAGGGCTTGAGCAGTACTTC. This translates into CASSTPGLAGGLEQYF.

The chain carries TRBV11-2 and TRBJ1-6; 8 nucleotides match TRBD1. After removal of 2 bases from V and 10 bases from J, the junction contained 16 bases not matched to a gene. The germline CDR1 and CDR2 sequences are SGHAT and FQNNGV. The CDR3 consists of 18 residues. CDR3: CASSLITRDRGLGSPLHF. The CDR3 bases are TGTGCCAGCAGCTTAATCACCCGAGACAGGGGTCTAGGATCACCCCTCCACTTT.

The chain has TRBV4-3 and TRBJ2-1, with 7 bases identical to TRBD2. Unmatched junction bases numbered 6, after V lost 0 bases and J lost 7 bases. Germline CDR1 reads LGHNA; CDR2 reads YSLEER. The CDR3 extends over 15 amino acids. CDR3 residues: CASSQEAGTANEQFF. In nucleotides, the CDR3 is TGCGCCAGCAGCCAAGAAGCGGGGACCGCTAATGAGCAGTTCTTC.

V is TRBV14 and J is TRBJ2-1; tentative D call: TRBD2 (6 bases). This CDR3 is 17 amino acids long. Deletions cut 1 base from V and 0 bases from J, with 13 bases between. The V gene's germline CDR1 is SGHDN and CDR2 FVKESK. The DNA for the CDR3 is TGTGCCAGCAGCCAAGTGGCAGGGCGGGGCTCCTACAATGAGCAGTTCTTC. The encoded protein is CASSQVAGRGSYNEQFF.